This TCR beta chain stems from a study of blood T cell repertoires in COVID-19. Background on the study: Collection of acute and convalescent COVID-19 samples took place in the United States, Italy and Spain. The analysed material was cDNA or gDNA that came from T cells, B-cell-depleted T cells, or PBMCs.

The CDR3 spans 16 residues. Germline trimming cut 3 bases from V and 7 bases from J; bases unmatched to any gene: 11. Germline V gives CDR1 MGHRA, CDR2 YSYEKL. Authors' analysis steps: Estimates of nucleated cell counts were drawn from the amplification of reference gene primers. Measured with immunoSEQ multiplex PCR; TCRdb has only the in-frame clones, and not every one. V and J calls and clone size come straight from that table; D and trimming were deduced from the DNA. This repertoire shows about 490,000 clones, approximately 83% found once; its top ten account for roughly 3.2%. This receptor was identified in a human donor in a cohort sampled during active COVID-19. The sequencing input was peripheral blood. The chain is built from TRBV4-1 and TRBJ2-3, with TRBD1 matching over 9 bases. The CDR3 DNA is TGCGCCAGCAGCCAGGACACCGGGACAGGGCCCAATACGCAGTATTTT. Translation gives CASSQDTGTGPNTQYF.